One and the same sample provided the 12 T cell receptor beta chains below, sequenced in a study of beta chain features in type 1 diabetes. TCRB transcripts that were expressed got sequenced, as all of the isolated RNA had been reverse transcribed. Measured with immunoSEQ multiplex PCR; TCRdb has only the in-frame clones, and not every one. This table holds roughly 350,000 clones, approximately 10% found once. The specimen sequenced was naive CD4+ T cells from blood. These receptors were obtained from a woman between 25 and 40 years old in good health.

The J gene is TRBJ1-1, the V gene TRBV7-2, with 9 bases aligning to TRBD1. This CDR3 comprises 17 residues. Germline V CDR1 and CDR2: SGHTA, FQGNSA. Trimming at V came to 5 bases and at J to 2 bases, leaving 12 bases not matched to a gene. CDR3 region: CASSPRWWTGVNTEAFF. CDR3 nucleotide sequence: TGTGCCAGCAGCCCCAGGTGGTGGACAGGGGTTAACACTGAAGCTTTCTTT.

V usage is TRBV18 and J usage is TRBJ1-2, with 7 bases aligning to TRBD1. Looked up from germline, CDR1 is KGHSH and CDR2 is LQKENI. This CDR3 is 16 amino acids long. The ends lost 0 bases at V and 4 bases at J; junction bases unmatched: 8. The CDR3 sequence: CASSPPEGDSIYGYTF. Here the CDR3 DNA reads TGTGCCAGCTCACCACCAGAAGGGGACAGCATCTATGGCTACACCTTC.

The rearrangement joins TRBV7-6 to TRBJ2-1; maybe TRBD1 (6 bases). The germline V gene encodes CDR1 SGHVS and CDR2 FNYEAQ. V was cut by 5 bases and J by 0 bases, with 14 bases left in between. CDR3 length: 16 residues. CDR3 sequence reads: CASSTRADSSYNEQFF. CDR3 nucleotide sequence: TGTGCCAGCAGCACACGAGCGGACAGCTCCTACAATGAGCAGTTCTTC. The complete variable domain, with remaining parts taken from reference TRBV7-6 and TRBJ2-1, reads GAGVSQSPRYKVTKRGQDVALRCDPISGHVSLYWYRQALGQGPEFLTYFNYEAQQDKSGLPNDRFSAERPEGSISTLTIQRTEQRDSAMYRCASSTRADSSYNEQFFGPGTRLTVL.

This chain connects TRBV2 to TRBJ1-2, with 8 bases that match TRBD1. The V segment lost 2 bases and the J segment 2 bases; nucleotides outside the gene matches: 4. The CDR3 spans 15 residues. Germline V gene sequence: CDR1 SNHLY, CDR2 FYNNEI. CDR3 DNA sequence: TGTGCCAGCAGTGAACAGGGGGCGGAGAACTATGGCTACACCTTC. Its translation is CASSEQGAENYGYTF.

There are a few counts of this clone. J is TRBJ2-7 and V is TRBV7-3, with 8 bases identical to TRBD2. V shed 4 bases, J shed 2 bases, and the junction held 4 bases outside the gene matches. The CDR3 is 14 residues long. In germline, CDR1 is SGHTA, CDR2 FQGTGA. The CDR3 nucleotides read TGTGCCAGCAGCTCAACTAGCGGACCCTACGAGCAGTACTTC. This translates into CASSSTSGPYEQYF.

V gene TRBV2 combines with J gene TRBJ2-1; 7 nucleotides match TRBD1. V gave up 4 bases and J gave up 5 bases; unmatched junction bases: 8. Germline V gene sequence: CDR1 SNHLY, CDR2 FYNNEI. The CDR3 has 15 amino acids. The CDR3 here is CASSGQGLGNNEQFF. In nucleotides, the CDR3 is TGTGCCAGCAGTGGACAGGGCCTAGGAAACAATGAGCAGTTCTTC.

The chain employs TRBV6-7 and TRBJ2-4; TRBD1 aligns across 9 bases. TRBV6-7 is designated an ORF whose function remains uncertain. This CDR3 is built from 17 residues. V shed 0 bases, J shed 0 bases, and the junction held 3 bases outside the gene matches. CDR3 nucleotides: TGTGCCAGCAGTTACTCCCGGGACAGGGAAGCCAAAAACATTCAGTACTTC. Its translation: CASSYSRDREAKNIQYF.

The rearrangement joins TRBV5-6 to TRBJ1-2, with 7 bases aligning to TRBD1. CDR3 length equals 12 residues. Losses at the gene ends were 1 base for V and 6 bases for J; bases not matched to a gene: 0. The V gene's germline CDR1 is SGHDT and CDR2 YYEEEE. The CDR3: CASSLQGDGYTF. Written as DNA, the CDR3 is TGTGCCAGCAGCTTGCAGGGGGATGGCTACACCTTC.

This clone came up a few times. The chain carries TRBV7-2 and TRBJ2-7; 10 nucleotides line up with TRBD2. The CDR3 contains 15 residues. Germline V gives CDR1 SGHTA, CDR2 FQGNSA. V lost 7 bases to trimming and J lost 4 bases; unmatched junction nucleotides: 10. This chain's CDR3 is CASNYKREGGYEQYF. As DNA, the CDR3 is TGTGCCAGCAACTATAAGCGGGAGGGGGGGTACGAGCAGTACTTC.

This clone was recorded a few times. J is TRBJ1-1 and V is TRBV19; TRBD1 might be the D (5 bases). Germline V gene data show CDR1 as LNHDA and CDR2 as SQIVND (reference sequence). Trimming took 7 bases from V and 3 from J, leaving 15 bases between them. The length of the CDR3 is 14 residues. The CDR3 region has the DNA TGTGCCAGTACCGATAGGGGTTCGGACACTGAAGCTTTCTTT. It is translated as CASTDRGSDTEAFF.

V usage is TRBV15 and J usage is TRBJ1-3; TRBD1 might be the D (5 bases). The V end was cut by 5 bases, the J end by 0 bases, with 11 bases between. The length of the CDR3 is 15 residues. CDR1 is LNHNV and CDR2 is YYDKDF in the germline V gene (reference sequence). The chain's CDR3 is CATSGDSRSGNTIYF. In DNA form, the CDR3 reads TGTGCCACCAGCGGGGACTCGCGCTCTGGAAACACCATATATTTT.

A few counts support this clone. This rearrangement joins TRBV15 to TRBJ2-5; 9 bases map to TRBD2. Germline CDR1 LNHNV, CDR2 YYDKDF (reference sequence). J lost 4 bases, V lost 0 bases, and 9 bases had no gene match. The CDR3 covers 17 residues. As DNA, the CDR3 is TGTGCCACCAGCAGAGATCTGGTAGCGGGAGTGGGAGAGACCCAGTACTTC. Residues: CATSRDLVAGVGETQYF.